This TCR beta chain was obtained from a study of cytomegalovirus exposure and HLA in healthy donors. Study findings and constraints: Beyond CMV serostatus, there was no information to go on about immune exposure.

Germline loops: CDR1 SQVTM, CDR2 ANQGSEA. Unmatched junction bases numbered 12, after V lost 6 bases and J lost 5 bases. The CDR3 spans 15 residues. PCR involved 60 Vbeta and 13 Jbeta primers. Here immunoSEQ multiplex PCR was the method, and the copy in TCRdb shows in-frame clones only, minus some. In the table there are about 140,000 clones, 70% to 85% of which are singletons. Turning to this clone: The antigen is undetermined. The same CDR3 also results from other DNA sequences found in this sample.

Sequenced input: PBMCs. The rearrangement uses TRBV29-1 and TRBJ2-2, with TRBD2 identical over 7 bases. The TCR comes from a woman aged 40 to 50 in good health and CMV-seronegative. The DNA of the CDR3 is TGCAGCGTCCCCAGTCCGCGGGGGAATACCGGGGAGCTGTTTTTT. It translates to CSVPSPRGNTGELFF.